These 26 T cell receptor beta chains share one sample of origin, sequenced in a study of identical twins. TCRdb ran MiXCR on the 5' RACE reads and lists one entry per CDR3 protein. The data contain hundreds of thousands of distinct CDR3 sequences, 7.5% of them singletons. These records were also assigned to another study, of yellow fever vaccine responses in identical twins.

Source material: CD8+ T cells sorted from blood. The receptor set was obtained from a woman aged 18-30 years in good health.

In its sample, this clonotype was seen many times. V usage is TRBV20-1 and J usage is TRBJ1-3; D unclear. V lost 0 bases and J lost 2, with 11 bases in between. CDR3 length: 15 residues. Per the germline V gene, CDR1 is DFQATT and CDR2 is SNEGSKA (reference sequence). The DNA for the CDR3 is TGCAGTGCTAGAGATCCGGGGAGTGCTGGAAACACCATATATTTT. Amino acid sequence: CSARDPGSAGNTIYF.

As regards this clonotype: This sequence may be a read error, since a much larger clone differs from it by one base. Lacking the conserved final phenylalanine or tryptophan, this CDR3 likely reflects a read error. V usage is TRBV29-1 and J usage is TRBJ2-3, with unresolved D. V gave up 8 bases and J gave up 3 bases, with 9 bases separating them. The CDR3 covers 11 residues. Germline lookup yields CDR1 SQVTM and CDR2 ANQGSEA. This CDR3 reads CSSTETDTQYL. The CDR3 nucleotides read TGCAGCTCCACGGAGACAGATACGCAGTATTTA.

This clonotype was counted between two and nine times. CDR3 in amino acids: CATSGTRGRTDTQYF. The CDR3 nucleotides are TGTGCCACCAGCGGGACTAGAGGTCGTACAGATACGCAGTATTTT. The chain joins TRBV15 to TRBJ2-3; 8 bases align to TRBD2. J was trimmed by 3 bases and V by 5 bases; bases with no gene match: 7. Germline V gene sequence: CDR1 LNHNV, CDR2 YYDKDF (reference sequence). The CDR3 has 15 amino acids.

This clonotype appeared a few times. The rearrangement links TRBV7-2 to TRBJ2-5; 10 bases line up with TRBD2. Germline trimming cut 5 bases from V and 4 bases from J; bases unmatched to any gene: 4. Germline values: CDR1 SGHTA, CDR2 FQGNSA. The CDR3 is 14 amino acids. The CDR3 reads CASSLRTSGETQYF. The CDR3 DNA follows: TGTGCCAGCAGCCTTAGGACTAGCGGAGAGACCCAGTACTTC. Combining the CDR3 with reference TRBV7-2 and TRBJ2-5 gives the whole variable domain GAGVSQSPSNKVTEKGKDVELRCDPISGHTALYWYRQSLGQGLEFLIYFQGNSAPDKSGLPSDRFSAERTGGSVSTLTIQRTQQEDSAVYLCASSLRTSGETQYFGPGTRLLVL.

The V and J genes are TRBV14 and TRBJ2-7, with a possible D match to TRBD2 (5 bases). The CDR3 spans 15 residues. With 1 base removed from V and 7 bases from J, the gap between germline ends came to 17 bases. The germline V gene encodes CDR1 SGHDN and CDR2 FVKESK. The CDR3 sequence: CASSQGWQAPGEQYF. CDR3 nucleotide sequence: TGTGCCAGCAGCCAAGGATGGCAGGCCCCGGGGGAGCAGTACTTC.

V usage is TRBV29-1 and J usage is TRBJ1-1, with D unresolved. Germline V gene sequence: CDR1 SQVTM, CDR2 ANQGSEA. There are 15 residues in the CDR3. V shed 0 bases and J shed 1 base, with 12 bases lying between them. The CDR3 protein is CSVEDGNSPNTEAFF. CDR3 coding DNA: TGCAGCGTTGAAGATGGTAACAGCCCGAACACTGAAGCTTTCTTT.

This clonotype was seen at least ten times. V usage is TRBV24-1 and J usage is TRBJ2-3; 9 nucleotides line up with TRBD2. The CDR3 is 19 amino acids. V lost 1 base and J lost 3; bases outside the gene matches: 13. Looked up from germline, CDR1 is KGHDR and CDR2 is SFDVKD. The CDR3: CATSDFLGGAGGSTDTQYF. CDR3 in DNA: TGTGCCACCAGTGATTTCCTCGGGGGAGCGGGAGGTTCGACAGATACGCAGTATTTT.

This clonotype was found many times. V gene TRBV28 combines with J gene TRBJ2-1; 8 bases line up with TRBD1. V was pared by 2 bases and J by 6 bases, with 9 bases of the junction left unmatched. Germline CDR1 reads MDHEN; CDR2 reads SYDVKM. The CDR3 runs to 16 residues. CDR3 in amino acids: CASSLHQGALGNEQFF. CDR3 DNA sequence: TGTGCCAGCAGTTTACATCAGGGGGCCCTGGGCAATGAGCAGTTCTTC.

A few counts support this clonotype. The chain uses TRBV6-6 and TRBJ2-7; TRBD2 agrees at 8 bases. This CDR3 contains 13 residues. The V gene end was trimmed by 8 bases and the J gene end by 3 bases; junction bases not matched to a gene: 6. Germline values: CDR1 MNHNY, CDR2 SVGAGI (reference sequence). This CDR3 is CASHSGDLYEQYF. DNA for the CDR3: TGTGCCAGCCATAGCGGGGACCTCTACGAGCAGTACTTC.

This clonotype has ten or more counts. This chain uses TRBV6-6 with TRBJ2-3; D may be TRBD1 or TRBD2 (6 bases each). The V end was cut by 4 bases, the J end by 4 bases, with 15 bases between. The CDR3 is made up of 15 amino acids. The germline gives CDR1 MNHNY, CDR2 SVGAGI (reference sequence). The CDR3 sequence: CASSSRGERADTQYF. DNA for the CDR3: TGTGCCAGCAGTTCGAGGGGGGAGAGAGCAGATACGCAGTATTTT.

This clonotype has a count of ten or more. The chain carries TRBV14 and TRBJ2-6, with unresolved D. The CDR3 spans 15 residues. The V gene lost 4 bases and the J gene lost 1 base, with 8 bases spanning the gap. CDR1 SGHDN and CDR2 FVKESK come from the germline V gene. The CDR3 reads CASSPRTSGANVLTF. The CDR3, as DNA: TGTGCCAGCAGCCCACGTACTTCTGGGGCCAACGTCCTGACTTTC.

The V gene is TRBV5-1, the J gene TRBJ2-7; 9 bases fit TRBD2. Trimming removed 0 bases from V and 3 bases from J; junction bases left unmatched: 4. CDR1 is SGHRS and CDR2 is YFSETQ in the germline V gene. The CDR3 consists of 15 residues. The CDR3 nucleotides are TGCGCCAGCAGCTTGGGGGCGGGAGGGGGCTACGAGCAGTACTTC. Translated, it gives CASSLGAGGGYEQYF.

This clonotype was counted only a few times. V usage is TRBV6-2 or TRBV6-3 and J usage is TRBJ2-3; TRBD1 or TRBD2 may be the D gene (5 bases each). The germline CDR1 and CDR2 sequences are MNHEY and SVGEGT. CDR3 length: 14 amino acids. The V end was cut by 4 bases, the J end by 2 bases, with 10 bases between. The chain's CDR3 is CASSWQGPTDTQYF. As DNA, the CDR3 is TGTGCCAGCAGTTGGCAGGGACCCACAGATACGCAGTATTTT.

This chain uses TRBV20-1 with TRBJ2-7; D gene uncertain. CDR1 DFQATT and CDR2 SNEGSKA come from the germline V gene (reference sequence). This CDR3 region has 15 residues. V lost 5 bases, J lost 2 bases, and 19 bases lay in between. The CDR3, as DNA: TGCAGTGCTCGTACCGTGGGATTGGGAACCTACGAGCAGTACGTC. This encodes CSARTVGLGTYEQYV.

The chain joins TRBV12-3 or TRBV12-4 to TRBJ2-3; 12 positions agree with TRBD2. The CDR3 is 15 residues long. With 3 bases clipped from V and 5 bases from J, the junction kept 3 bases outside the gene matches. CDR3 DNA: TGTGCCAGCAGTTTGAGGACTAGCGGGGTAGATACGCAGTATTTT. It is translated as CASSLRTSGVDTQYF.

There are many counts of this clonotype. This chain connects TRBV4-1 to TRBJ1-5; no definite D call. The germline V gene encodes CDR1 MGHRA and CDR2 YSYEKL. This CDR3 has 13 residues. V was pared by 5 bases and J by 2 bases, with 7 bases between. CDR3 sequence: CASSGRRNQPQHF. DNA for the CDR3: TGCGCCAGCAGCGGGCGTCGCAATCAGCCCCAGCATTTT.

This clonotype has ten or more counts. The chain links TRBV12-3 or TRBV12-4 to TRBJ2-1; 8 nucleotides match TRBD1. The CDR3 runs to 14 residues. Trimming took 1 base from V and 8 from J; bases not matched to a gene: 4. For the CDR3, the DNA is TGTGCCAGCAGTTTAGGGACAGGGTCTTATGAGCAGTTCTTC. Translation: CASSLGTGSYEQFF.

This rearrangement joins TRBV4-1 to TRBJ1-2; TRBD1 matches at 7 bases. The V and J ends lost 3 bases and 6 bases, in that order; junction bases with no gene match: 13. Germline V gene lookup returns CDR1 MGHRA and CDR2 YSYEKL. This CDR3 region has 16 residues. CDR3 DNA sequence: TGCGCCAGCAGCCATGAAGACAGGGTTTTTGGGGATGGCTACACCTTC. Translating gives CASSHEDRVFGDGYTF.

This clonotype was seen a handful of times. The V and J genes are TRBV29-1 and TRBJ2-7, with 9 bases aligning to TRBD1. The J segment lost 3 bases and the V segment lost 1 base, leaving 7 bases of the junction unmatched. Germline lookup yields CDR1 SQVTM and CDR2 ANQGSEA. The CDR3 loop spans 15 amino acids. The CDR3 sequence: CSVEVTGQGHYEQYF. The CDR3 nucleotides are TGCAGCGTTGAAGTTACGGGACAGGGACACTACGAGCAGTACTTC.

J is TRBJ2-3 and V is TRBV7-2; D possibly uses TRBD1 or TRBD2 (5 bases each). CDR1 and CDR2 (germline): SGHTA, FQGNSA. CDR3 length: 15 residues. Trimming cost V 4 bases and J 0 bases, with 11 bases left between them. CDR3 bases: TGTGCCAGCAGCTGGGACGGGCCTAGCACAGATACGCAGTATTTT. Encoded protein: CASSWDGPSTDTQYF. Using reference TRBV7-2 and TRBJ2-3 for the parts outside the CDR3, the full variable domain is GAGVSQSPSNKVTEKGKDVELRCDPISGHTALYWYRQSLGQGLEFLIYFQGNSAPDKSGLPSDRFSAERTGGSVSTLTIQRTQQEDSAVYLCASSWDGPSTDTQYFGPGTRLTVL.

This clonotype was recorded many times. The chain carries TRBV2 and TRBJ2-7; D is unclear. The germline gives CDR1 SNHLY, CDR2 FYNNEI. The CDR3 consists of 11 residues. V lost 1 base and J lost 3, with 1 base in between. The DNA for the CDR3 is TGTGCCAGCAGTGAAGACTACGAGCAGTACGTC. It translates to CASSEDYEQYV.

In regard to this clonotype: A much larger clone lies one base from this, so it may be a read error. This chain connects TRBV12-3 or TRBV12-4 to TRBJ2-1; TRBD1 agrees at 8 bases. The CDR3 totals 15 residues. V lost 6 bases to trimming and J lost 6 bases; unmatched junction nucleotides: 10. CDR3 in DNA: TGTGCCAGCAGCCCGTCCAGGACAGGGCTCAATGAGCAGTTCTTC. Encoded protein: CASSPSRTGLNEQFF.

V usage is TRBV29-1 and J usage is TRBJ2-2, with 11 bases lining up with TRBD2. The germline V gene has CDR1 SQVTM and CDR2 ANQGSEA. The CDR3 is 16 amino acids. Trimming took 5 bases from V and 3 from J; bases not matched to a gene: 8. The chain's CDR3 is CSVLLAGGEHTGELFF. The CDR3, as DNA: TGCAGCGTTCTTCTAGCGGGAGGAGAACACACCGGGGAGCTGTTTTTT.

This clonotype was detected many times. The chain employs TRBV29-1 and TRBJ2-7; perhaps TRBD2 as D (11 bases). Per the germline V gene, CDR1 is SQVTM and CDR2 is ANQGSEA. Trimming pared 7 bases from V and 1 base from J, leaving 26 bases between. The CDR3 runs 17 residues. The CDR3 sequence is CSARTGGTSGGSYEQYF. Here the CDR3 DNA reads TGCAGCGCCAGGACAGGGGGAACTAGCGGGGGATCCTACGAGCAGTACTTC.

This clonotype was counted many times. V is TRBV12-3 or TRBV12-4 and J is TRBJ2-1; 10 positions agree with TRBD2. The V and J ends lost 2 bases and 0 bases, in that order; junction bases with no gene match: 7. The CDR3 runs 18 residues. Written as DNA, the CDR3 is TGTGCCAGCAGTTTATCAGCGGGAGGGAGGAGCTCCTACAATGAGCAGTTCTTC. Translating gives CASSLSAGGRSSYNEQFF.

This clonotype was detected a few times. At one boundary the junction diverges from the germline segment, which might be a read error. The chain has TRBV7-9 and TRBJ2-5, with D perhaps matching TRBD2 (6 bases). CDR3 length: 14 amino acids. Germline CDR1 and CDR2: SEHNR and FQNEAQ (reference sequence). CDR3: CASSIAAREETQYF. The CDR3 DNA reads TGTGCCAGCAGCATAGCGGCTCGGGAGGAGACCCAGTACTTC.